Described below is a single T cell receptor (beta chain) sequence and its context. The target antigen is unknown. The entry originates in a study of radiation and T cells in renal cell carcinoma. Study-wide context: Nephrectomy followed 15 Gy stereotactic body radiation by 4 weeks. The study, taken as a whole, reports: Top tumor clonotypes rose in blood 2 weeks post-radiation, then contracted.

Documented time point: blood 2 weeks post-SBRT. Treatment meaning: 15 Gy SBRT to primary tumor, nephrectomy 4 weeks later. This renal cell carcinoma was of the clear cell type. Germline CDR1 is LNHDA and CDR2 is SQIVND (reference sequence). The CDR3 is 12 residues long. The V and J ends lost 5 bases and 9 bases respectively, with 12 bases between them. TCRdb keeps only in-frame clones here, not all; method: immunoSEQ multiplex PCR. The sample holds 70,000 to 100,000 clones, approximately 86% seen once. V usage is TRBV19 and J usage is TRBJ2-3, with a possible D match to TRBD2 (5 bases). Sequenced here: blood, sampled from a patient whose treatment included radiotherapy and nephrectomy. This TCR derives from a woman aged 45-65 years with renal cell carcinoma. The CDR3 reads CASSALGGTQYF. The DNA for the CDR3 is TGTGCCAGTAGTGCGCTAGGAGGAACGCAGTATTTT.